The rows below give T cell receptor beta chains drawn from one sample of a study of identical twins. TCRdb re-derived calls from the 5' RACE reads in MiXCR, one entry per CDR3 protein. The table has fewer than 650,000 distinct CDR3 sequences, under 8.5% seen once. This sample also belongs to another study, concerning yellow fever vaccine responses in identical twins.

The material sequenced was PBMCs. These receptor sequences come from a woman under 30 in good health. Both conserved end residues are part of each CDR3. A D gene is named only where the DNA matches it firmly. Size values are once, few and many counts, or a class for expanded clones, and some rows have none.

cdr3_nt cdr3_aa clone_size cdr3_length d_call j_call v_call
TGTGCCAGCAGTTCACCACGGACAGACTACAATGAGCAGTTCTTC CASSSPRTDYNEQFF many 15 - TRBJ2-1 TRBV12-3/TRBV12-4
TGTGCCAGCAGTTTTACGGGACAGGTCGGGACTGAAGCTTTCTTT CASSFTGQVGTEAFF - 15 TRBD1 TRBJ1-1 TRBV12-3/TRBV12-4
TGTGCCAGCAGCTTAAACAGGGAGTTCAATGAGCAGTTCTTC CASSLNREFNEQFF many 14 - TRBJ2-1 TRBV11-2
TGTGCCAGCAGCCGATGGATAGCGGGAGTGGTCGAGCAGTACTTC CASSRWIAGVVEQYF many 15 TRBD2 TRBJ2-7 TRBV3-1
TGTGCCAGCAGTGAAGAGAGCGGGAGCTTCTACAATGAGCAGTTCTTC CASSEESGSFYNEQFF - 16 TRBD2 TRBJ2-1 TRBV6-1
TGTGCCAGCAGTTTAGCGCAACAGGGTCGACAGCCCCAGCATTTT CASSLAQQGRQPQHF many 15 - TRBJ1-5 TRBV12-3/TRBV12-4
TGTGCCAGCAAAACCGGGGTAGATGAAAAACTGTTTTTT CASKTGVDEKLFF many 13 - TRBJ1-4 TRBV12-3/TRBV12-4
TGTGCCAGCGGACTATTGCGGGGGGGCCGAGATACGCAGTATTTT CASGLLRGGRDTQYF - 15 TRBD2 TRBJ2-3 TRBV6-2/TRBV6-3
TGCGCCAGCAGTGAGTCTCCTTCTAGCACAGATACGCAGTATTTT CASSESPSSTDTQYF - 15 - TRBJ2-3 TRBV10-2
TGTGCCAGCAGGGGGGGTAGCGGGCCTAGCACAGATACGCAGTATTTT CASRGGSGPSTDTQYF many 16 TRBD2 TRBJ2-3 TRBV27